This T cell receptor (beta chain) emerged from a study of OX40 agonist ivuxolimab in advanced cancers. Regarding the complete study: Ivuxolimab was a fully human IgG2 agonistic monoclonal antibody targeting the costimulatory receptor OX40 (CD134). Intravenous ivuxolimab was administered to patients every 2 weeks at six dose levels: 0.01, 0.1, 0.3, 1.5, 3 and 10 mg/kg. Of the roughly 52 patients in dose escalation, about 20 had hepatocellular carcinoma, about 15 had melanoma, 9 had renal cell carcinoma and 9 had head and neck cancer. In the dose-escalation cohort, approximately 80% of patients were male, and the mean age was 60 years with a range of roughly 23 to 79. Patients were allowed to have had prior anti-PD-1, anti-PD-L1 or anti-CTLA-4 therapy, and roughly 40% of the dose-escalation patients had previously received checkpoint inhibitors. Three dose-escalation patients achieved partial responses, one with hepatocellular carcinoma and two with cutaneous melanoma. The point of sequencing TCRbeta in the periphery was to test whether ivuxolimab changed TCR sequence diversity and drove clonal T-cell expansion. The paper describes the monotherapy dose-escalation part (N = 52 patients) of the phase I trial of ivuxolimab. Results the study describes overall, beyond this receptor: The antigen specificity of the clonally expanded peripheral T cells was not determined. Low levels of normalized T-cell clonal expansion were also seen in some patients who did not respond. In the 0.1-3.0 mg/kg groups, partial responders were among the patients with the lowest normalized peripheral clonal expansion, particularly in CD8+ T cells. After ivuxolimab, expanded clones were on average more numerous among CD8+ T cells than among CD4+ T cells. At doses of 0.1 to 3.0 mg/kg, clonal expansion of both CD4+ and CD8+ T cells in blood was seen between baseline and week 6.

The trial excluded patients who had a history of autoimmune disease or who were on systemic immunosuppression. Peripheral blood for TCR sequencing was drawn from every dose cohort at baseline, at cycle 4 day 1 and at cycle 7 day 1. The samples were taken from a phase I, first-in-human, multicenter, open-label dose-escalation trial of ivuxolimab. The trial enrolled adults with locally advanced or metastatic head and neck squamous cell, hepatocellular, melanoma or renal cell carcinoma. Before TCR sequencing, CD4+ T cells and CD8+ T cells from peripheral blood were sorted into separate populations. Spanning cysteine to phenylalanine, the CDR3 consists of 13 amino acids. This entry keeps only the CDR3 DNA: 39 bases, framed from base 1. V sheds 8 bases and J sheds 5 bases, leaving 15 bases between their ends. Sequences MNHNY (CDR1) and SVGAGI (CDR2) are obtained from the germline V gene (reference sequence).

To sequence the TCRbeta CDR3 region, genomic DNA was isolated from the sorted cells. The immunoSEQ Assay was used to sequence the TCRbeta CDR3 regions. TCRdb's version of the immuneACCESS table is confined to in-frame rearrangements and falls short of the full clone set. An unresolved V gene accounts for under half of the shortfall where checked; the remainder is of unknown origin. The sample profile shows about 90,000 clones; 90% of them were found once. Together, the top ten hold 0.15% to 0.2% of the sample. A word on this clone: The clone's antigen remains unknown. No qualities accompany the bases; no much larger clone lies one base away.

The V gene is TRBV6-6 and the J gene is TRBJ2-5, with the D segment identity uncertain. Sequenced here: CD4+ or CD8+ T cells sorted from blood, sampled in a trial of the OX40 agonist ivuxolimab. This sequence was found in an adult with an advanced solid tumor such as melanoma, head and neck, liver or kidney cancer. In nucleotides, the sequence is TGTGCCAGCCGATTTCCGGGCCTGGAGACCCAGTACTTC. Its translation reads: CASRFPGLETQYF.